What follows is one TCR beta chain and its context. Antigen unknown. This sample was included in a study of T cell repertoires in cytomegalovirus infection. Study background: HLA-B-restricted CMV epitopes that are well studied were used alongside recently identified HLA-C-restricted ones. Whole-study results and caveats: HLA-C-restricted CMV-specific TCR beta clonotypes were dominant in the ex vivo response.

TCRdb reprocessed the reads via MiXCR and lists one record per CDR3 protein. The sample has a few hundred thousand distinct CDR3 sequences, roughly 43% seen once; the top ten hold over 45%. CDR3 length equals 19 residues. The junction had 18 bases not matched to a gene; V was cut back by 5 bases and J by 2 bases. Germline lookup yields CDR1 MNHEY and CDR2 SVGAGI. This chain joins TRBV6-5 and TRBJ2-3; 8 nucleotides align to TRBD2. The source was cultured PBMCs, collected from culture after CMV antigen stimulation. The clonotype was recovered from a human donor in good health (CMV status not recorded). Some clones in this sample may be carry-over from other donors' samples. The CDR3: CASSITPIPAGAPTDTQYF. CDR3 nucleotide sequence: TGTGCCAGCAGTATAACTCCCATACCAGCGGGAGCCCCCACAGATACGCAGTATTTT.